This T cell receptor beta chain emerged from a study of shared clonotypes between healthy human individuals. Germline V gives CDR1 SEHNR, CDR2 FQNEAQ (reference sequence). V gave up 3 bases and J gave up 2 bases; unmatched junction bases: 5. This CDR3 has 15 amino acids. As concerns this clone: Its matching antigen is unknown.

Produced via immunoSEQ multiplex PCR; TCRdb's table is partial and in-frame only. The sample shows 1.5 million to 1.9 million clones, nearly 99% of them seen only once. Overall study results and limits: Exclusively blood specimens were collected; tissue repertoires likely differ. Approximately 4.5% was the fraction of naive CD4 clonotypes found shared across a handful of donors. Sorted-subset sequencing was shown by rarefaction to be incomplete despite large depth. Genetic and exposure-history diversity was limited by the small donor number.

The receptor comes from a man aged 25 to 40 in good health. The sample taken for sequencing was naive CD4+ T cells sorted from blood. Specified subset: CD45RA+ positively selected. The chain couples TRBV7-9 to TRBJ2-7, with TRBD1 identical over 9 bases. CDR3 sequence (DNA): TGTGCCAGCAGCTTGGGGGACAGGGTGGCCTACGAGCAGTACTTC. Amino acid sequence: CASSLGDRVAYEQYF.